This T cell receptor (beta chain) was recovered during a study of tumor-infiltrating lymphocytes in oesophageal squamous cell carcinoma. This CDR3 is built from 15 residues. In germline, CDR1 is LNHDA, CDR2 SQIVND (reference sequence). Points on this clonotype: An end of the junction does not agree with germline; a read error may underlie this.

TCRdb itself ran the reads through MiXCR, one entry per CDR3 protein. The sample shows roughly 11,000 distinct CDR3 sequences, nearly 60% of them seen only once. The chain has TRBV19 and TRBJ2-6; weak D call: TRBD2 (5 bases). What was sequenced was blood. This clonotype was obtained from a female donor with esophageal squamous cell carcinoma. The CDR3 DNA follows: TGTGCCAGTAATTTTGGTGGTGGTGACACCGGGGAGCTGTACTTC. It codes for CASNFGGGDTGELYF.